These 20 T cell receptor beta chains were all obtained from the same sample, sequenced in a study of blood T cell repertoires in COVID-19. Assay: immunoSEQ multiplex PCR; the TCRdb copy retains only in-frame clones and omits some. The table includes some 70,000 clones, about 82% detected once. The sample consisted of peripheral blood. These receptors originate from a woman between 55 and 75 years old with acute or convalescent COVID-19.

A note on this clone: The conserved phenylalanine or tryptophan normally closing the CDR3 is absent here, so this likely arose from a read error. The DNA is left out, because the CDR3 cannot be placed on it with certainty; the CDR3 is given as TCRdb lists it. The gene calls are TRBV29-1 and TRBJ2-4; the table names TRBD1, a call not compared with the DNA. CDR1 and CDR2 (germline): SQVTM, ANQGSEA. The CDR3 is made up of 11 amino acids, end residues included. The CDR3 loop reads CSVGPGGRIHS.

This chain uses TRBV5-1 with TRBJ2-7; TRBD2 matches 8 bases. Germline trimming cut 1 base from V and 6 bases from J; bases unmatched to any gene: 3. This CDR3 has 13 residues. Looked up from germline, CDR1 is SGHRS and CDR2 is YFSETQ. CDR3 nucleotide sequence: TGCGCCAGCAGCTTGAGCCTAGCGGGCGAGCAGTACTTC. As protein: CASSLSLAGEQYF.

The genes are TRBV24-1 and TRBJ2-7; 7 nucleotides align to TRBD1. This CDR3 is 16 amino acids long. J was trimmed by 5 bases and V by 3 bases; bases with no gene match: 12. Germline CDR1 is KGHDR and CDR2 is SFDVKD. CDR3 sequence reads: CATSDPVRTGHHEQYF. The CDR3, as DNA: TGTGCCACCAGTGATCCCGTACGGACAGGCCATCACGAGCAGTACTTC.

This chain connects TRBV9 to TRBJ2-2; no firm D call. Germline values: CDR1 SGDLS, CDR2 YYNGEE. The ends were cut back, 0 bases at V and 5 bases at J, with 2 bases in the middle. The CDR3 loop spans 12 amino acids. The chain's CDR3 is CASSVATGELFF. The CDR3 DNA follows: TGTGCCAGCAGCGTAGCTACCGGGGAGCTGTTTTTT.

CDR3 nucleotide sequence: TGTGCCAGCAGGGACAGGGATCGAACTGAAGCTTTCTTT. Translating it yields CASRDRDRTEAFF. The chain is built from TRBV3-1 (or the pseudogene TRBV3-2) and TRBJ1-1, with 8 bases lining up with TRBD1. Germline CDR1 and CDR2: LGHDT and YNNKEL (reference sequence). J lost 5 bases, V lost 6 bases, and 5 bases had no gene match. The CDR3 consists of 13 residues.

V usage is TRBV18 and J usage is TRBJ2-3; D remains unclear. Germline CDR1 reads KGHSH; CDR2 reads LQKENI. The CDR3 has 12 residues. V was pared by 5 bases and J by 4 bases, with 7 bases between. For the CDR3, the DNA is TGTGCCAGCTCAGGTAGTGCAGATACGCAGTATTTT. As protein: CASSGSADTQYF.

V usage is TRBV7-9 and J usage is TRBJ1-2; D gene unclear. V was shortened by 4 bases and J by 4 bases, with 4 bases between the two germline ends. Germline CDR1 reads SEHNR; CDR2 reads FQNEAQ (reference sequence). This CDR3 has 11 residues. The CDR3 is CASSSSYGYTF. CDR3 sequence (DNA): TGTGCCAGCAGCTCGAGCTATGGCTACACCTTC.

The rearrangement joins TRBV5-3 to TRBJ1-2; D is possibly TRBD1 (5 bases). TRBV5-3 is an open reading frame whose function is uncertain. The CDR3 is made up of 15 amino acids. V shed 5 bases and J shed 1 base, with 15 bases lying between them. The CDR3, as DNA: TGTGCCAGAAGTCGGACATTTCGACTTAACTATGGCTACACCTTC. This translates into CARSRTFRLNYGYTF.

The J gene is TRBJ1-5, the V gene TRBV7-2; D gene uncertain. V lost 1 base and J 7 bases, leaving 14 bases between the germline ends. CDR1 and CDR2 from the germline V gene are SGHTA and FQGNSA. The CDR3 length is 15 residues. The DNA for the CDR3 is TGTGCCAGCAGCTTAGTCGGAGGGTCGGGCCAGCCCCAGCATTTT. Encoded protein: CASSLVGGSGQPQHF.

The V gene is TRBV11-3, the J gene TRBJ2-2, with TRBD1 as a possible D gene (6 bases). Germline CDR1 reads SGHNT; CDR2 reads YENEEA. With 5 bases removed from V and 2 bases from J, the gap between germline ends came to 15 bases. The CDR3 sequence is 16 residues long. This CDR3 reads CASSVAGTTNTGELFF. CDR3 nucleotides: TGTGCCAGCAGCGTCGCCGGGACAACAAACACCGGGGAGCTGTTTTTT.

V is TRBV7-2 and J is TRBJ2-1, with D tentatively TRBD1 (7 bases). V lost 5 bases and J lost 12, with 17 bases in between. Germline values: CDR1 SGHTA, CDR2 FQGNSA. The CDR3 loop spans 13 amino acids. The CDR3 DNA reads TGTGCCAGCAGCAGCGCGGGACAGCCCTCGCAGTTCTTC. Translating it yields CASSSAGQPSQFF.

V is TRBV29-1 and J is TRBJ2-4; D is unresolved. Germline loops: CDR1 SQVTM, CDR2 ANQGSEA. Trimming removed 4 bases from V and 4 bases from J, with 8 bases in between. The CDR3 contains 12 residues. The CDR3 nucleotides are TGCAGCGTTGGTGGGCAGAAAAACATTCAGTACTTC. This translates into CSVGGQKNIQYF. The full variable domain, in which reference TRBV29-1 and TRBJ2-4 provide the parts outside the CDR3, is SAVISQKPSRDICQRGTSLTIQCQVDSQVTMMFWYRQQPGQSLTLIATANQGSEATYESGFVIDKFPISRPNLTFSTLTVSNMSPEDSSIYLCSVGGQKNIQYFGAGTRLSVL.

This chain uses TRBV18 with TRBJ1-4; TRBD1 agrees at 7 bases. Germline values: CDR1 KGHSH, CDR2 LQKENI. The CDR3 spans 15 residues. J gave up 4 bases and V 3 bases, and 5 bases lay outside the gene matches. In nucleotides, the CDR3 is TGTGCCAGCTCACCCCGACAGGGTGATAATGAAAAACTGTTTTTT. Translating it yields CASSPRQGDNEKLFF.

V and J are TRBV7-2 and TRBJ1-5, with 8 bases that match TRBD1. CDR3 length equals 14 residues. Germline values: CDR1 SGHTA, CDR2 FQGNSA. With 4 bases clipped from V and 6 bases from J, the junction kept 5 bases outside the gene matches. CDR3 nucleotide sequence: TGTGCCAGCAGCTCGACAGGGGTGGGTCAGCCCCAGCATTTT. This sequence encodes CASSSTGVGQPQHF.

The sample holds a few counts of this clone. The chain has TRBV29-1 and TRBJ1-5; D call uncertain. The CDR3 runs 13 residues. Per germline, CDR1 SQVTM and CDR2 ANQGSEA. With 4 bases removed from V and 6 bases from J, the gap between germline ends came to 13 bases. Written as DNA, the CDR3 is TGCAGCGTTGCGGGGTTAGCAGGTCAGCCCCAGCATTTT. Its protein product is CSVAGLAGQPQHF.

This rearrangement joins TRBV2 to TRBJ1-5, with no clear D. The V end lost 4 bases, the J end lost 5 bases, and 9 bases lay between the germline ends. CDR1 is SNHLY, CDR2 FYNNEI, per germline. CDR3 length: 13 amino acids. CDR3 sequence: CASSAEDYQPQHF. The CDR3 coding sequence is TGTGCCAGCAGTGCAGAGGACTATCAGCCCCAGCATTTT.

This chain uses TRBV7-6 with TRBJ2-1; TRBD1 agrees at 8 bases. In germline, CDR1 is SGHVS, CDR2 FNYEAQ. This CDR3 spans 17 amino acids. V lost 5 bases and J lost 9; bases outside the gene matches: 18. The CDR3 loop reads CASSEVGDWTGMAEQFF. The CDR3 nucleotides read TGTGCCAGCAGCGAGGTCGGCGACTGGACAGGGATGGCTGAGCAGTTCTTC.

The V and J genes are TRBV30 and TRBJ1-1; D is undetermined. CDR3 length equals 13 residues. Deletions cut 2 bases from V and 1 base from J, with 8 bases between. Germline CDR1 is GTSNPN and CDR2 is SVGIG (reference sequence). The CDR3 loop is CAWSFDWNTEAFF. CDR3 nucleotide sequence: TGTGCCTGGAGTTTCGACTGGAACACTGAAGCTTTCTTT. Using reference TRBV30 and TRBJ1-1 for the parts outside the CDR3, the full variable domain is SQTIHQWPATLVQPVGSPLSLECTVEGTSNPNLYWYRQAAGRGLQLLFYSVGIGQISSEVPQNLSASRPQDRQFILSSKKLLLSDSGFYLCAWSFDWNTEAFFGQGTRLTVV.

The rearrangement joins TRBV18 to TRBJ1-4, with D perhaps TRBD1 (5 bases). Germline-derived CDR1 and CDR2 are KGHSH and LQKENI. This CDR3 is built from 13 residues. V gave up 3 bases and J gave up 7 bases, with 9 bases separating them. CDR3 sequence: CASSPPDSEKLFF. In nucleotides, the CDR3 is TGTGCCAGCTCACCTCCAGACAGTGAAAAACTGTTTTTT.

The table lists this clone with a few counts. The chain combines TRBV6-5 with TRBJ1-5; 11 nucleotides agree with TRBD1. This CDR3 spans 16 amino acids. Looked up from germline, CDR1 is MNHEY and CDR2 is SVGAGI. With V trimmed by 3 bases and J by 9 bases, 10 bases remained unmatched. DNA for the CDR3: TGTGCCAGCAGTTATTCCGGGACAGGGGGAGGTTGGCCCCAGCATTTT. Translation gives CASSYSGTGGGWPQHF.